A selection of T cell receptor beta chains follows, all from one sample in a study of T cell responses to AZD1222 COVID-19 vaccine. Generated by immunoSEQ multiplex PCR, the TCRdb table keeps only in-frame clones and is missing some. The table lists around 100,000 clones, approximately 88% of them singletons, with more than 20% in the top ten. Here the sequenced sample was peripheral blood, taken on day 0 of AZD1222 vaccination. The receptors come from an adult in good health. The CDR3 runs from the conserved cysteine through the conserved F or W. A D gene is named only where the DNA matches it firmly. Clone sizes are given selectively: once, few, many, or a class where the clone is expanded.

TRBV18	NA	TRBJ1-4	NA	TGTGCCAGCTCACCGTTTTTCGGGGGAGAAGAAAAACTGTTTTTT	CASSPFFGGEEKLFF
TRBV5-1	few	TRBJ2-2	NA	TGCGCCAGCAGCTTTAATGCAGGCTCCGGGGAGCTGTTTTTT	CASSFNAGSGELFF
TRBV24-1	NA	TRBJ1-3	TRBD1	TGTGCCACGGGGACAGGGAGTGGAAACACCATATATTTT	CATGTGSGNTIYF
TRBV10-3	NA	TRBJ2-2	NA	TGTGCCTTGGGGGGGACATCGAACACCGGGGAGCTGTTTTTT	CALGGTSNTGELFF
TRBV12-3/TRBV12-4	NA	TRBJ1-5	NA	TGTGCCAGCAGTTCCGGGGACCGACCCCAGCATTTT	CASSSGDRPQHF
TRBV19	NA	TRBJ1-2	TRBD1	TGTGCCAGTAGCACCCCCTCCCCAGCTTGGACAGGGGACTATGGCTACACCTTC	CASSTPSPAWTGDYGYTF
TRBV7-2	NA	TRBJ2-3	TRBD2	TGTGCCAGCAGCTTAGTAGCGGGGGGCACAGATACGCAGTATTTT	CASSLVAGGTDTQYF
TRBV6-4	NA	TRBJ1-4	TRBD1	TGTGCCAGCAAACCCGGACAGGGAAATGAAAAACTGTTTTTT	CASKPGQGNEKLFF
TRBV11-2	NA	TRBJ2-5	TRBD2	TGTGCCAGCAGCTCACTAGCGGGGTACCAAGAGACCCAGTACTTC	CASSSLAGYQETQYF
TRBV27	NA	TRBJ1-2	TRBD1	TGTGCCAGCAGTTTCATAGGACAGGCGAGGGGGAATGGCTACACCTTC	CASSFIGQARGNGYTF